This T cell receptor (beta chain) is drawn from a study of blood T cell repertoires in COVID-19. Study-level background: Sample material is recorded as cDNA or gDNA derived from T cells, B-cell-depleted T cells, or PBMCs.

Here immunoSEQ multiplex PCR was the method, and the copy in TCRdb shows in-frame clones only, minus some. Here the sample spans 200,000 to 250,000 clones, under 90% being singletons. The CDR3 spans 15 residues. Trimming pared 0 bases from V and 4 bases from J, leaving 12 bases between. Germline CDR1 is LGHNA and CDR2 is YNFKEQ. Input material: PBMCs or T cells enriched from blood (not recorded which). The receptor's source is a man in his fifties or sixties who had recovered from COVID-19. V gene TRBV4-2 combines with J gene TRBJ1-2; no definite D call. The CDR3 sequence is CASSQERAHLYGYTF. DNA for the CDR3: TGTGCCAGCAGCCAAGAGAGGGCTCATCTCTATGGCTACACCTTC.